One sample yielded the 3 T cell receptor beta chains listed below, sequenced in a study of early T cells in non-severe SARS-CoV-2 infection. TCRdb analysed the 5' RACE reads with MiXCR anew, one entry per CDR3 protein. The repertoire holds tens of thousands of distinct CDR3 sequences, with about 4.4% as singletons. Sequenced: whole blood. The receptors were gathered from an adult who was a healthcare worker with PCR-confirmed SARS-CoV-2 infection or an uninfected control (not recorded which).

This clonotype was counted ten times or more. A read error may account for a junction end that differs from germline. CDR3 nucleotide sequence: TGTGTCAGCAGTGAGACAGGATACGGGGAGCTGTTTTTT. It translates to CVSSETGYGELFF. V is TRBV7-6 and J is TRBJ2-2; possible D gene TRBD1, 6 bases. CDR3 length equals 13 residues. The germline gives CDR1 SGHVS, CDR2 FNYEAQ.

This clonotype was detected ten times or more. V gene TRBV11-2 combines with J gene TRBJ2-1, with D hard to call. This CDR3 comprises 12 residues. V gave up 4 bases and J gave up 6 bases, with 7 bases separating them. Germline lookup yields CDR1 SGHAT and CDR2 FQNNGV. CDR3 protein: CASSWTGNEQFF. The CDR3 nucleotides are TGTGCCAGCAGCTGGACGGGCAATGAGCAGTTCTTC.

This clonotype was recorded at least ten times. The chain couples TRBV5-1 to TRBJ1-1, with D possibly TRBD1 on 5 matching bases. The CDR3 is 13 residues long. V lost 7 bases, J lost 4 bases, and 14 bases lay in between. CDR1 is SGHRS, CDR2 YFSETQ, per germline. CDR3 loop: CASSNRSSTEAFF. CDR3 coding DNA: TGCGCCAGCTCCAACAGGAGCAGCACTGAAGCTTTCTTT.